This is a list of T cell receptor beta chains from one sample in a study of T cells in tuberculosis. Produced via immunoSEQ multiplex PCR; TCRdb's table is partial and in-frame only. The sample consists of more than 35,000 clones, 90% to 95% of them appearing once. Sample: PBMCs. Source of these receptors: a donor aged 10 to 29 with latent tuberculosis or without tuberculosis infection. Both conserved end residues are part of each CDR3. D genes are given only for firm matches. Expanded clones get a size class; other rows say once, few or many, or leave the size out.

J gene | D gene | V gene | clone size | CDR3 protein | CDR3 DNA
TRBJ1-2 | - | TRBV5-1 | - | CASRKGELANYGYTF | TGCGCCAGCAGGAAAGGGGAATTGGCTAACTATGGCTACACCTTC
TRBJ2-7 | - | TRBV29-1 | - | CSVLYRTSYEQYF | TGCAGCGTTCTCTATCGGACATCCTACGAGCAGTACTTC
TRBJ1-1 | - | TRBV7-7 | - | CASSPLVSGAPAGEAFF | TGTGCCAGCAGCCCGCTAGTTTCAGGGGCTCCGGCGGGTGAAGCTTTCTTT
TRBJ1-5 | - | TRBV6-1 | - | CASSSHTRVNQPQHF | TGTGCCAGCAGTTCACATACGAGGGTTAATCAGCCCCAGCATTTT
TRBJ2-5 | - | TRBV7-9 | - | CAIRTSPRETQYF | TGTGCCATCAGGACTTCCCCTAGAGAGACCCAGTACTTC
TRBJ1-1 | - | TRBV7-9 | - | CASSRGGNTEAFF | TGTGCCAGCAGCAGGGGTGGGAACACTGAAGCTTTCTTT
TRBJ2-1 | TRBD2 | TRBV2 | - | CASKGTSGSYNEQFF | TGTGCCAGCAAGGGGACTAGCGGGAGTTACAATGAGCAGTTCTTC
TRBJ1-3 | - | TRBV7-9 | - | CASSSIGQWVSGNTIYF | TGTGCCAGCAGCTCGATAGGACAGTGGGTCTCTGGAAACACCATATATTTT
TRBJ1-6 | - | TRBV6-5 | - | CASSYGPHYNSPLHF | TGTGCCAGCAGTTACGGGCCCCACTATAATTCACCCCTCCACTTT
TRBJ1-1 | - | TRBV5-1 | - | CASSPVWAGRETEAFF | TGCGCCAGCAGCCCCGTTTGGGCCGGACGGGAAACTGAAGCTTTCTTT
TRBJ1-3 | - | TRBV30 | once | CAWSGGGTIYF | TGTGCCTGGAGTGGAGGGGGCACCATATATTTT
TRBJ2-7 | TRBD1 | TRBV29-1 | - | CSVDQGANEQYF | TGCAGCGTTGATCAGGGGGCGAACGAGCAGTACTTC
TRBJ1-4 | TRBD1 | TRBV30 | - | CAWSSQGAGEKLFF | TGTGCCTGGAGTTCCCAGGGGGCAGGGGAAAAACTGTTTTTT
TRBJ1-1 | - | TRBV7-7 | - | CASSLIESTEAFF | TGTGCCAGCAGCTTAATAGAGAGCACTGAAGCTTTCTTT
TRBJ2-2 | - | TRBV5-1 | - | CASSIDSSNTGELFF | TGCGCCAGCAGCATCGACAGCTCGAACACCGGGGAGCTGTTTTTT
TRBJ2-2 | - | TRBV9 | once | CASSVGPTGELFF | TGTGCCAGCAGCGTAGGGCCCACCGGGGAGCTGTTTTTT
TRBJ2-1 | TRBD2 | TRBV30 | - | CAWSPGLAGGYNEQFF | TGTGCCTGGAGTCCGGGACTAGCGGGGGGTTACAATGAGCAGTTCTTC
TRBJ1-2 | - | TRBV5-1 | - | CASSLSRRGLGGYTF | TGCGCCAGCAGCTTGAGTAGGCGGGGATTGGGTGGCTACACCTTC
TRBJ1-6 | - | TRBV6-5 | - | CASSYTHDNSPLHF | TGTGCCAGCAGTTATACTCACGATAATTCACCCCTCCACTTT
TRBJ2-3 | - | TRBV15 | - | CATSRSGQADTQYF | TGTGCCACCAGCAGGAGCGGGCAGGCAGATACGCAGTATTTT
TRBJ1-2 | - | TRBV5-1 | once | CASRPQVTEPGYTF | TGCGCCAGCAGGCCACAGGTCACCGAGCCGGGCTACACCTTC
TRBJ2-5 | - | TRBV19 | - | CASSMWEQETQYF | TGTGCCAGTAGTATGTGGGAGCAAGAGACCCAGTACTTC
TRBJ1-2 | TRBD1 | TRBV27 | - | CASSFGPQGARGYTF | TGTGCCAGCAGTTTTGGCCCACAGGGGGCGCGGGGCTACACCTTC
TRBJ2-1 | TRBD1 | TRBV11-1 | - | CASSFPGTDYNEQFF | TGTGCCAGCAGTTTCCCCGGGACAGACTACAATGAGCAGTTCTTC
TRBJ1-1 | - | TRBV30 | once | CAWSERGNTEAFF | TGTGCCTGGAGCGAACGAGGTAACACTGAAGCTTTCTTT
TRBJ1-1 | - | TRBV5-6 | - | CASSSVGAGDLKAFF | TGTGCCAGCAGCTCCGTTGGGGCCGGTGACTTGAAAGCTTTCTTT
TRBJ1-1 | TRBD1 | TRBV7-3 | - | CASSQTGTGGRNTEAFF | TGTGCCAGCAGCCAAACCGGGACAGGGGGCAGGAACACTGAAGCTTTCTTT
TRBJ2-5 | - | TRBV25-1 | - | CASSVPKSLLTQETQYF | TGTGCCAGCAGTGTACCGAAGTCACTGCTTACCCAAGAGACCCAGTACTTC
TRBJ1-2 | - | TRBV27 | - | CASSSWTAEEGYTF | TGTGCCAGCAGTTCGTGGACAGCTGAGGAAGGCTACACCTTC
TRBJ2-3 | TRBD1 | TRBV5-1 | - | CASSLWDRGREADTQYF | TGCGCCAGCAGCTTGTGGGACAGGGGGCGGGAAGCAGATACGCAGTATTTT
TRBJ1-2 | - | TRBV7-2 | - | CASSAGQSHGYTF | TGTGCCAGCAGCGCCGGACAGTCCCACGGCTACACCTTC
TRBJ1-2 | - | TRBV5-6 | few | CATAGLVDYGYTF | TGTGCCACCGCAGGACTAGTCGACTATGGCTACACCTTC
TRBJ2-7 | TRBD2 | TRBV11-2 | - | CASSPGLAGMSFYEQYF | TGTGCCAGCAGCCCCGGACTAGCGGGAATGTCGTTCTACGAGCAGTACTTC
TRBJ2-7 | TRBD2 | TRBV10-3 | - | CAISESTGGAPGGEQYF | TGTGCCATCAGTGAGTCGACGGGGGGTGCCCCTGGGGGCGAGCAGTACTTC
TRBJ2-3 | TRBD2 | TRBV19 | - | CASKLYGGSVTDTQYF | TGTGCCAGTAAGTTATATGGCGGGAGTGTCACAGATACGCAGTATTTT